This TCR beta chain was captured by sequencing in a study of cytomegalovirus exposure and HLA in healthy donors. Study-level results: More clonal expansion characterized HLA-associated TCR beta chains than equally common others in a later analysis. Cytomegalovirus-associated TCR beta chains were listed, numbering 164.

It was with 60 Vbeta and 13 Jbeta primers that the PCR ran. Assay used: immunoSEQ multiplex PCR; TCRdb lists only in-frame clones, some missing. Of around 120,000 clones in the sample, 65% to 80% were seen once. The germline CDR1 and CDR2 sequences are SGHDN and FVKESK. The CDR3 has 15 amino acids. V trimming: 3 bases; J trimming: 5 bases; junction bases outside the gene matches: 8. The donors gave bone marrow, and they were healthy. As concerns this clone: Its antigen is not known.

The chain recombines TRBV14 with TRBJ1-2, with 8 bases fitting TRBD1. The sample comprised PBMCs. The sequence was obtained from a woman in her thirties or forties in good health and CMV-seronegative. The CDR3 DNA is TGTGCCAGCAGCCAGGGGGACAGGAGACCTTATGGCTACACCTTC. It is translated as CASSQGDRRPYGYTF.